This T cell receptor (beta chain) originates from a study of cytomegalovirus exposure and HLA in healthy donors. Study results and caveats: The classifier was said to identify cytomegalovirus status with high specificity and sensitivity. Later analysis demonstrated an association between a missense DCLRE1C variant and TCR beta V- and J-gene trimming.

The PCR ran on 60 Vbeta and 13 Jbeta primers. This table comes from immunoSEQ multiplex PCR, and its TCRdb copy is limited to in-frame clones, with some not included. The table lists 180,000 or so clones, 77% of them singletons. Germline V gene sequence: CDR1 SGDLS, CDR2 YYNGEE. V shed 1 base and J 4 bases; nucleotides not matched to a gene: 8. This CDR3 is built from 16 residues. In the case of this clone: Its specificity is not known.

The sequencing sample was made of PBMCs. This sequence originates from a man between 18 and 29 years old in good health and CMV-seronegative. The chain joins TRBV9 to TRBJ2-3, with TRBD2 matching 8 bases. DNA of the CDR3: TGTGCCAGCAGCGTAATGCCACCGGGAGGGCCAGATACGCAGTATTTT. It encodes CASSVMPPGGPDTQYF.